This T cell receptor (beta chain) stems from a study of blood T cell repertoires in COVID-19 (dated by TCRdb to about 2020). About the study as a whole: Samples covering the acute and convalescent phases of COVID-19 were provided by collaborators in the United States, Italy and Spain. Sample metadata almost always included a de-identified subject ID, COVID-19 status, age in years and sex. The prospective study material was composed of cDNA or gDNA derived from T cells, B-cell-depleted T cells, or PBMCs. The samples were drawn from two sources: the first 160 participants of the ongoing ImmuneRACE study, and fewer than 1,500 subjects contributed by 6 global collaborators. Where available, HLA class I and class II types were obtained from metadata supplied by the sample provider rather than from assay-based typing. The repertoires were made available in a free public database intended to serve as a resource for research on the immune response to SARS-CoV-2. The dataset comprised deeply sampled blood TCRbeta repertoires from subjects exposed to, actively infected with, or recovered from COVID-19. The full study reports these points: Clinical and demographic metadata were provided uncurated, with the amount varying by source and participant.

Points on this clone: Its antigen specificity is not known. No much larger clone exists at a distance of one base, and base qualities are not known.

TCRbeta CDR3 regions were amplified from genomic DNA using the immunoSEQ Assay, a bias-controlled multiplex PCR. The study's own analysis went as follows. Nucleated cell counts per sample were estimated from amplification of reference gene primers within the assay. To quantify the absolute abundance of each unique TCRbeta CDR3 rearrangement, sequence reads were collapsed and filtered. For each sample, productive Simpson clonality was calculated by taking the square root of Simpson's diversity index across productive rearrangements. TCRdb limited this immuneACCESS table to in-frame rearrangements with V and J called. A share of clones is missing; checked studies link under half to unresolved V genes, and the rest is unexplained. D and trimming come from the DNA, and the V and J calls and clone size come from that table. Within this sample are around 31,000 clones, with roughly 90% of them counted one time only. 0.55% of the sample is taken by the ten largest.

Collaborating institutions collected whole blood in K2EDTA tubes following their own protocols. For TCRbeta analysis, collaborators shipped samples in one of three forms: frozen whole blood, isolated PBMCs, or DNA extracted from either of those sample types. The clonotype was recovered from a woman aged 40 to 50 with active or convalescent COVID-19. What was sequenced was peripheral blood.

The CDR3 protein: CASSLNYGGNSPLHF. The nucleotides read TGCGCCAGCAGCCTGAACTACGGGGGTAATTCACCCCTCCACTTT. The V and J segments used are TRBV4-3 and TRBJ1-6; TRBD1 is a weak D gene call, 5 bases matching. For CDR1 and CDR2, the germline V gene lists LGHNA and YSLEER. The CDR3 holds 15 amino acids from the cysteine to the phenylalanine. Just CDR3 DNA is preserved here, 45 bases in frame from base 1. V loses 4 bases of germline sequence and J loses 6 bases, and the interval between the two ends is 13 bases.